These 20 T cell receptor beta chains were sequenced from one sample in a study of T cells in Graves' hyperthyroidism and ophthalmopathy. Amplification of TCR beta CDR3 regions was performed using RNA transcripts as template. Researchers ran a first-round RT-PCR on the TCR CDR3 using the HTBI primer set. TCRdb re-called the multiplex PCR reads with MiXCR, one entry per CDR3 protein. The sample holds 500,000 or so distinct CDR3 sequences, about a sixth seen once. Specimen: blood. All receptors come from a woman aged 18-29 years with Graves' ophthalmopathy.

This chain uses TRBV29-1 with TRBJ1-1; 8 nucleotides align to TRBD1. Germline V gene lookup returns CDR1 SQVTM and CDR2 ANQGSEA. The CDR3 has 14 residues. J gave up 1 base and V 6 bases, and 7 bases lay outside the gene matches. CDR3 nucleotide sequence: TGCAGCGTGGAAAATCAGGGGGCGAACACTGAAGCTTTCTTT. It encodes CSVENQGANTEAFF.

This clonotype was counted ten times or more. The rearrangement joins TRBV11-2 to TRBJ2-3, with D maybe TRBD1 (6 bases). V was cut by 2 bases and J by 4 bases, with 16 bases left in between. Germline loops: CDR1 SGHAT, CDR2 FQNNGV. The CDR3 is made up of 16 amino acids. The CDR3 nucleotides are TGTGCCAGCAGCTTATTCGGTCCCACAGGGTCAGATACGCAGTATTTT. This translates into CASSLFGPTGSDTQYF.

This sequence joins TRBV11-2 and TRBJ2-1, with TRBD2 matching 11 bases. CDR1 is SGHAT, CDR2 FQNNGV, per germline. This CDR3 is 19 amino acids long. Trimming cost V 4 bases and J 4 bases; bases outside gene matches: 15. CDR3 loop: CASSSGLAGGTGTYNEQFF. In DNA form, the CDR3 reads TGTGCCAGCAGCTCCGGACTAGCGGGTGGCACCGGGACATACAATGAGCAGTTCTTC.

V and J are TRBV3-1 and TRBJ2-1, with 13 bases identical to TRBD2. The germline CDR1 and CDR2 sequences are LGHDT and YNNKEL (reference sequence). V was pared by 1 base and J by 12 bases, with 3 bases of the junction left unmatched. CDR3 length: 14 amino acids. The CDR3 loop reads CASSQGTSGSGQFF. CDR3 nucleotide sequence: TGTGCCAGCAGCCAAGGGACTAGCGGGAGTGGGCAGTTCTTC.

The table lists this clonotype with many counts. V and J are TRBV28 and TRBJ1-1, with 7 bases that match TRBD1. In germline, CDR1 is MDHEN, CDR2 SYDVKM. The CDR3 is 17 residues long. V lost 6 bases and J lost 1; bases outside the gene matches: 14. In DNA, the CDR3 is TGTGCCAGCAGCACGATGACAGGGCGATACTCGAACACTGAAGCTTTCTTT. Translated: CASSTMTGRYSNTEAFF.

Here the CDR3 reads CASSQDPPGSSYNEQFF. CDR3 coding DNA: TGCGCCAGCAGCCAAGATCCCCCAGGGAGCTCCTACAATGAGCAGTTCTTC. The rearrangement links TRBV4-1 to TRBJ2-1, with D perhaps assigned TRBD1 or TRBD2 (5 bases each). V lost 0 bases and J 0 bases, leaving 12 bases between the germline ends. This CDR3 has 17 amino acids. Germline lookup yields CDR1 MGHRA and CDR2 YSYEKL.

The rearrangement links TRBV6-2 or TRBV6-3 to TRBJ1-1; 8 nucleotides match TRBD1. V gave up 5 bases and J gave up 10 bases; unmatched junction bases: 3. Per the germline V gene, CDR1 is MNHEY and CDR2 is SVGEGT. This CDR3 contains 11 residues. The chain's CDR3 is CASSGGQAAFF. The CDR3 DNA reads TGTGCCAGCAGTGGGGGACAGGCAGCTTTCTTT.

This clonotype was recorded at least ten times. The chain employs TRBV5-1 and TRBJ2-7; 9 nucleotides agree with TRBD1. V trimming: 4 bases; J trimming: 7 bases; junction bases outside the gene matches: 12. Germline V lookup: CDR1 SGHRS, CDR2 YFSETQ. The CDR3 totals 15 residues. The CDR3 DNA sequence: TGCGCCAGCAGCAGGACCGGGGACAGGGCTGAAGAGCAGTACTTC. Translation gives CASSRTGDRAEEQYF.

This clonotype was picked up many times. The V and J genes are TRBV27 and TRBJ1-1; 9 positions agree with TRBD1. The CDR3 totals 15 residues. The germline gives CDR1 MNHEY, CDR2 SMNVEV (reference sequence). V shed 5 bases, J shed 4 bases, and the junction held 8 bases outside the gene matches. CDR3 sequence reads: CASSPIYRGPTEAFF. In nucleotides, the CDR3 is TGTGCCAGCAGTCCCATATACAGGGGGCCCACTGAAGCTTTCTTT.

This clonotype was seen ten or more times. V is TRBV12-3 or TRBV12-4 and J is TRBJ1-1; D ambiguous. The CDR3 is 13 amino acids. Trimming removed 3 bases at V and 3 bases at J, with 8 bases between. CDR3 DNA: TGTGCCAGCAGTTTGGGCGGGCACACTGAAGCTTTCTTT. This encodes CASSLGGHTEAFF.

This clonotype came up many times. The gene calls are TRBV10-3 and TRBJ1-1; 11 bases line up with TRBD1. The CDR3 spans 14 residues. J was trimmed by 3 bases and V by 6 bases; bases with no gene match: 3. Per germline, CDR1 ENHRY and CDR2 SYGVKD. The CDR3 loop is CAISGTGGYTEAFF. The CDR3 coding sequence is TGTGCCATCAGCGGGACAGGGGGATACACTGAAGCTTTCTTT.

This clonotype was picked up a small number of times. The chain links TRBV15 to TRBJ2-5; D gene uncertain. CDR1 LNHNV and CDR2 YYDKDF come from the germline V gene (reference sequence). The ends were cut back, 1 base at V and 1 base at J, with 7 bases in the middle. The CDR3 extends over 14 amino acids. The CDR3 spells CATSRGGFQETQYF. The CDR3 DNA is TGTGCCACCAGCAGAGGCGGCTTCCAAGAGACCCAGTACTTC. Full variable domain (outside the CDR3, taken from reference TRBV15 and TRBJ2-5): DAMVIQNPRYQVTQFGKPVTLSCSQTLNHNVMYWYQQKSSQAPKLLFHYYDKDFNNEADTPDNFQSRRPNTSFCFLDIRSPGLGDTAMYLCATSRGGFQETQYFGPGTRLLVL.

This clonotype was recorded at least ten times. The chain uses TRBV11-3 and TRBJ2-5; the match to TRBD2 covers 9 bases. Germline lookup yields CDR1 SGHNT and CDR2 YENEEA. The V and J ends lost 4 bases and 2 bases, in that order; junction bases with no gene match: 5. The CDR3 spans 15 residues. The CDR3 region has the DNA TGTGCCAGCAGCTCGGGGACTAGCCAACAAGAGACCCAGTACTTC. Protein product: CASSSGTSQQETQYF.

This clonotype appeared many times. The V call is TRBV7-8, the J call TRBJ2-5; 10 bases are a match to TRBD2. Germline values: CDR1 SGHVS, CDR2 FQNEAQ. There are 19 residues in the CDR3. V trimming: 1 base; J trimming: 4 bases; junction bases outside the gene matches: 15. This CDR3 is CASSLVPWTLAGDRETQYF. CDR3 DNA sequence: TGTGCCAGCAGCTTAGTGCCCTGGACTCTAGCGGGAGATCGAGAGACCCAGTACTTC.

In this sample, this clonotype turned up once. Possible read error: a much larger clone is one base away. This sequence joins TRBV15 and TRBJ1-1; D not certain. There are 12 residues in the CDR3. V was clipped by 5 bases and J by 3 bases, with 7 bases between them. Germline V gene lookup returns CDR1 LNHNV and CDR2 YYDKDF (reference sequence). As DNA, the CDR3 is TGTGCCACCAGCCGAGGGTACACTGAAGCTTTCTTT. Amino acid sequence: CATSRGYTEAFF.

This chain uses TRBV5-1 with TRBJ1-1; D remains unclear. The germline CDR1 and CDR2 sequences are SGHRS and YFSETQ. V lost 4 bases to trimming and J lost 4 bases, with 14 bases between them. This CDR3 is 14 amino acids long. The CDR3 loop is CASSPLSRGTEAFF. The CDR3 bases are TGCGCCAGCAGCCCCCTCAGTCGGGGCACTGAAGCTTTCTTT.

In its sample, this clonotype was seen many times. The genes are TRBV18 and TRBJ1-2; D might be TRBD1 (6 bases). Germline CDR1 reads KGHSH; CDR2 reads LQKENI. V was cut by 4 bases and J by 6 bases, with 15 bases left in between. The CDR3 length is 14 residues. CDR3 sequence (DNA): TGTGCCAGCTCACGAATGGAGGGGGTGCATGGCTACACCTTC. Translated: CASSRMEGVHGYTF.

This clonotype has a count of ten or more. The chain combines TRBV27 with TRBJ2-7; D may be TRBD1 (7 bases). This CDR3 comprises 12 residues. V lost 6 bases to trimming and J lost 7 bases, with 13 bases between them. Germline V gives CDR1 MNHEY, CDR2 SMNVEV (reference sequence). CDR3: CASREGAGEQYF. The CDR3 nucleotides are TGTGCCAGCAGGGAGGGGGCTGGGGAGCAGTACTTC.

This clonotype has only a few counts. The rearrangement links TRBV5-6 to TRBJ2-7; D unclear. Trimming removed 5 bases at V and 5 bases at J, with 14 bases between. CDR1 and CDR2 from the germline V gene are SGHDT and YYEEEE. This CDR3 has 13 amino acids. CDR3 DNA sequence: TGTGCCAGCAGAGAAGGCACAGCCGACGAGCAGTACTTC. Encoded protein: CASREGTADEQYF.

This chain links TRBV10-3 with TRBJ2-7, with D perhaps given as TRBD1 or TRBD2 (6 bases each). In germline, CDR1 is ENHRY, CDR2 SYGVKD. The CDR3 has 15 residues. V lost 8 bases, J lost 0 bases, and 17 bases lay in between. The DNA for the CDR3 is TGTGCCATCCGGGTTAGGGGGGCTAGCTCCTACGAGCAGTACTTC. It encodes CAIRVRGASSYEQYF.